What follows are 5 T cell receptor beta chains derived from one specimen sequenced in a study of cytomegalovirus exposure and HLA in healthy donors. PCR was performed using 60 Vbeta and 13 Jbeta primers. Clones were read by immunoSEQ multiplex PCR, and TCRdb kept only the in-frame ones, dropping some. The data contain roughly 170,000 clones, under 80% of them seen just once; the ten biggest clones take up less than 15%. The sequencing input was PBMCs. The receptors shown here come from a woman aged 45-60 years in good health and CMV-seropositive.

About this clone: Additional DNA sequences in this sample encode the identical CDR3. The V gene is TRBV9, the J gene TRBJ1-1; 8 bases are shared with TRBD1. Germline CDR1 reads SGDLS; CDR2 reads YYNGEE. CDR3 length: 14 amino acids. J was trimmed by 1 base and V by 2 bases; bases with no gene match: 1. The CDR3 DNA reads TGTGCCAGCAGCGTCGGACAGGGGAACACTGAAGCTTTCTTT. Its translation is CASSVGQGNTEAFF.

In this sample, this clone turned up a few times. The chain is built from TRBV2 and TRBJ2-7, with a tentative D call TRBD2 (5 bases). V lost 8 bases and J 5 bases, leaving 13 bases between the germline ends. The CDR3 runs 12 residues. CDR1 SNHLY and CDR2 FYNNEI come from the germline V gene. CDR3 amino acids: CASGPEVDEQYF. CDR3 coding DNA: TGTGCCAGCGGACCGGAGGTCGACGAGCAGTACTTC.

V and J are TRBV27 and TRBJ2-1, with 9 bases lining up with TRBD1. The V and J ends lost 6 bases and 9 bases, in that order; junction bases with no gene match: 12. Germline CDR1 is MNHEY and CDR2 is SMNVEV (reference sequence). The CDR3 has 15 amino acids. CDR3 amino acids: CASSIGQGLGGEQFF. The DNA for the CDR3 is TGTGCCAGCAGCATCGGACAGGGGCTAGGAGGTGAGCAGTTCTTC.

The chain uses TRBV15 and TRBJ2-5, with 7 bases that match TRBD1. The J call may be wrong; the DNA end is better matched by TRBJ2-7. This CDR3 region has 14 residues. Germline assignment: CDR1 LNHNV and CDR2 YYDKDF (reference sequence). CDR3 nucleotide sequence: TGTGCCACCAGCAGAGGGGACAGTACCTACGAGCAGTACTTC. Amino acid sequence: CATSRGDSTYEQYF.

The rearrangement uses TRBV27 and TRBJ2-2; 7 positions agree with TRBD1. This CDR3 has 14 residues. Germline V CDR1 and CDR2: MNHEY, SMNVEV (reference sequence). Unmatched junction bases numbered 4, after V lost 5 bases and J lost 4 bases. The CDR3 sequence: CASSRQGVTGELFF. The CDR3 DNA sequence: TGTGCCAGCAGTAGACAGGGAGTCACCGGGGAGCTGTTTTTT.